The 8 T cell receptor beta chains below were found in one sample sequenced in a study of Ad26.COV2.S vaccination and SARS-CoV-2 variants. Sequencing used immunoSEQ multiplex PCR; TCRdb keeps in-frame clones, though not all of them. The sample lists around 350,000 clones, about 90% occurring once. Sequencing was performed on peripheral blood, taken after recovery from COVID-19. These receptors were collected from a human donor who had recovered from COVID-19.

V usage is TRBV12-3 or TRBV12-4 and J usage is TRBJ1-2, with D perhaps matching TRBD1 (5 bases). This CDR3 is 13 amino acids long. With 5 bases removed from V and 7 bases from J, the gap between germline ends came to 14 bases. CDR3 bases: TGTGCCAGCAGTCCTTACGGGACGGTTGGCTACACCTTC. It yields the protein CASSPYGTVGYTF.

Points on this clone: The same CDR3 is also encoded by other DNA sequences in this sample. The chain has TRBV2 and TRBJ1-1; D unclear. The CDR3 has 13 residues. V lost 4 bases and J lost 0, with 6 bases in between. The germline V gene encodes CDR1 SNHLY and CDR2 FYNNEI. CDR3 DNA sequence: TGTGCCAGCAGTGGGCAGCTGAACACTGAAGCTTTCTTT. Translating gives CASSGQLNTEAFF.

The chain has TRBV5-1 and TRBJ2-3; D perhaps matches TRBD1 (5 bases). CDR1 and CDR2 (germline): SGHRS, YFSETQ. Trimming removed 8 bases from V and 0 bases from J, with 16 bases in between. The CDR3 sequence is 15 residues long. The CDR3 reads CARISRVPSTDTQYF. CDR3 DNA: TGCGCCAGGATTAGCAGGGTTCCTAGCACAGATACGCAGTATTTT. Full variable domain (missing parts from reference TRBV5-1 and TRBJ2-3): KAGVTQTPRYLIKTRGQQVTLSCSPISGHRSVSWYQQTPGQGLQFLFEYFSETQRNKGNFPGRFSGRQFSNSRSEMNVSTLELGDSALYLCARISRVPSTDTQYFGPGTRLTVL.

This clone has just a few counts. The chain uses TRBV6-2 or TRBV6-3 and TRBJ2-7; perhaps TRBD2 as D (5 bases). Germline assignment: CDR1 MNHEY and CDR2 SVGEGT. The CDR3 sequence is 14 residues long. Trimming took 4 bases from V and 6 from J, leaving 16 bases between them. DNA for the CDR3: TGTGCCAGCAGTTCCAGGAAGGACTTTCGCGAGCAGTACTTC. This translates into CASSSRKDFREQYF.

This clone was picked up one time. This rearrangement joins TRBV5-1 to TRBJ1-2, with D hard to call. In germline, CDR1 is SGHRS, CDR2 YFSETQ. The CDR3 length is 12 residues. The V and J ends lost 5 bases and 2 bases respectively, with 7 bases between them. CDR3 amino acids: CASSPGNYGYTF. In DNA form, the CDR3 reads TGCGCCAGCAGTCCGGGGAACTATGGCTACACCTTC.

This sequence joins TRBV19 and TRBJ2-5; 8 nucleotides align to TRBD1. Germline values: CDR1 LNHDA, CDR2 SQIVND (reference sequence). The CDR3 runs to 17 residues. V was pared by 3 bases and J by 10 bases, with 19 bases of the junction left unmatched. The CDR3 region has the DNA TGTGCCAGTAGTATGTTTTTCGGGACAGGTGGTATCGTATGCCAGTACTTC. Its protein product is CASSMFFGTGGIVCQYF.

This rearrangement joins TRBV6-5 to TRBJ2-7; 9 positions match TRBD1. CDR3 length: 15 amino acids. Looked up from germline, CDR1 is MNHEY and CDR2 is SVGAGI. The J segment lost 2 bases and the V segment lost 6 bases, leaving 8 bases of the junction unmatched. The CDR3, as DNA: TGTGCCAGCAGCTACCGGGACAGGGCTACCTACGAGCAGTACTTC. This translates into CASSYRDRATYEQYF.

The chain joins TRBV6-5 to TRBJ1-2; possibly TRBD1 for D (5 bases). This CDR3 spans 12 amino acids. V lost 11 bases to trimming and J lost 1 base, with 11 bases between them. Germline V gene lookup returns CDR1 MNHEY and CDR2 SVGAGI. The DNA for the CDR3 is TGTGCCTGCGGGGGGTATAACTATGGCTACACCTTC. Translating it yields CACGGYNYGYTF.